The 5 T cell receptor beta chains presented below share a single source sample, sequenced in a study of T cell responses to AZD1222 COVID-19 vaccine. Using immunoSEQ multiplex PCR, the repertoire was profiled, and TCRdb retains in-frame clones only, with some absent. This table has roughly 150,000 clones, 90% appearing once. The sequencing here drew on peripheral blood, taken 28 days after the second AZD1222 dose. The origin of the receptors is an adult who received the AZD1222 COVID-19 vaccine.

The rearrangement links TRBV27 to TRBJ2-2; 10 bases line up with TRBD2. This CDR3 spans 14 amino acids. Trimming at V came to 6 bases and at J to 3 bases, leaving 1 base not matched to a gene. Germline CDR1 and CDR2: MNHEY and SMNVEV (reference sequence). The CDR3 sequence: CASRSGRDTGELFF. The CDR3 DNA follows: TGTGCCAGCAGGAGCGGGAGGGACACCGGGGAGCTGTTTTTT.

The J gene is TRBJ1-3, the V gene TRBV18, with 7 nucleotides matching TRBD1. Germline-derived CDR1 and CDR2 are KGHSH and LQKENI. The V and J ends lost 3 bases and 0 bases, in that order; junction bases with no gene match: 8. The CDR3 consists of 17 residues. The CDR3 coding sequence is TGTGCCAGCTCACCGCGGACAGGCAGGAACTCTGGAAACACCATATATTTT. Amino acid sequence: CASSPRTGRNSGNTIYF.

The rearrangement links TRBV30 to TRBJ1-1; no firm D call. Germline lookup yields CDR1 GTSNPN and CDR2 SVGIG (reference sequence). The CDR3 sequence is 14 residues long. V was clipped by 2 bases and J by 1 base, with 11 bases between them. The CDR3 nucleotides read TGTGCCTGGAGTCCGCCCCGACAGAACACTGAAGCTTTCTTT. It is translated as CAWSPPRQNTEAFF.

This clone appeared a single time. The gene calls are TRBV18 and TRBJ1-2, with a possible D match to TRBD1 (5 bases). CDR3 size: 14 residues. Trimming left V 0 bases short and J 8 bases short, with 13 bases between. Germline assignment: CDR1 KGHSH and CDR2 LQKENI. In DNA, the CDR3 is TGTGCCAGCTCACCACCGGGCCAGGGATTAGGCTACACCTTC. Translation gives CASSPPGQGLGYTF.

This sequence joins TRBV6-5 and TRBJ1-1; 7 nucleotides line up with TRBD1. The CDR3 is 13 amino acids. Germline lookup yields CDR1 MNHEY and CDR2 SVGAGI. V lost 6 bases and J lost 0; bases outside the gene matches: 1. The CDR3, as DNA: TGTGCCAGCAGGGGACAGTTGAACACTGAAGCTTTCTTT. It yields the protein CASRGQLNTEAFF.